This is a list of T cell receptor beta chains from one sample in a study of OX40 agonist ivuxolimab in advanced cancers. Measured with immunoSEQ multiplex PCR; TCRdb has only the in-frame clones, and not every one. The sample shows 70,000 to 85,000 clones, 85% to 95% of them seen only once. Specimen: CD4+ or CD8+ T cells sorted from blood, collected in a trial of the OX40 agonist ivuxolimab. These receptors were collected from an adult with an advanced solid tumor such as melanoma, head and neck, liver or kidney cancer. CDR3s include the opening cysteine and the closing phenylalanine or tryptophan. The D gene is left open where the match is weak. Clone size is shown for a subset of rows, as once, few, many or a class of expanded clone.

d_call j_call clone_size v_call cdr3_aa cdr3_nt
TRBD2 TRBJ2-7 - TRBV5-1 CASSLGASGTLYEQYF TGCGCCAGCAGCTTGGGTGCTAGCGGGACCCTCTACGAGCAGTACTTC
- TRBJ1-4 - TRBV5-1 CASSFGQTNEKLFF TGCGCCAGCAGCTTCGGGCAAACTAATGAAAAACTGTTTTTT
- TRBJ2-1 - TRBV19 CASSIEALHNEQFF TGTGCCAGTAGTATAGAAGCGCTCCACAATGAGCAGTTCTTC
- TRBJ2-5 - TRBV6-5 CASSLEGRGTQYF TGTGCCAGCAGTTTGGAGGGGCGTGGGACCCAGTACTTC
TRBD1 TRBJ1-1 - TRBV5-1 CASSARPGQGSTEAFF TGCGCCAGCAGCGCCCGTCCGGGACAGGGTTCGACTGAAGCTTTCTTT
TRBD2 TRBJ2-1 - TRBV28 CATSIAGVRNEQFF TGTGCCACCAGCATAGCGGGAGTCCGCAATGAGCAGTTCTTC
TRBD2 TRBJ2-3 - TRBV7-2 CASSLRLAAMRTDTQYF TGTGCCAGCAGCTTAAGACTAGCGGCGATGAGGACGGATACGCAGTATTTT
- TRBJ2-6 - TRBV5-4 CASSFPGAPGANVLTF TGTGCCAGCAGCTTTCCCGGGGCGCCCGGGGCCAACGTCCTGACTTTC
TRBD2 TRBJ2-1 - TRBV7-6 CASSLRAASGSPYNEQFF TGTGCCAGCAGCCTTAGAGCGGCTAGCGGGAGCCCCTACAATGAGCAGTTCTTC
TRBD2 TRBJ2-7 once TRBV29-1 CSVEGASGSGYEQYF TGCAGCGTTGAGGGGGCTAGCGGGAGTGGGTACGAGCAGTACTTC
- TRBJ1-5 - TRBV6-6 CASSYSAGVSNQPQHF TGTGCCAGCAGTTACTCTGCTGGGGTCAGCAATCAGCCCCAGCATTTT
- TRBJ2-7 - TRBV30 CAWGLRNYEQYF TGTGCCTGGGGACTTCGGAACTACGAGCAGTACTTC
- TRBJ1-1 - TRBV7-2 CASSLVYGNTEAFF TGTGCCAGCAGCTTAGTTTACGGGAACACTGAAGCTTTCTTT
- TRBJ1-5 - TRBV28 CASRRGGNQPQHF TGTGCCAGCCGGAGGGGTGGCAATCAGCCCCAGCATTTT
TRBD2 TRBJ2-1 - TRBV28 CASSSTLAGDYNEQFF TGTGCCAGCAGCTCCACCTTGGCGGGAGACTACAATGAGCAGTTCTTC
- TRBJ2-5 few TRBV25-1 CAGADWGRETQYF TGTGCCGGCGCCGATTGGGGTCGAGAGACCCAGTACTTC
TRBD2 TRBJ2-3 - TRBV7-3 CATGLAPTDTQYF TGTGCCACGGGACTAGCCCCGACAGATACGCAGTATTTT
- TRBJ1-1 - TRBV18 CASSPGRGNWVEAFF TGTGCCAGCTCACCTGGTCGGGGTAATTGGGTGGAAGCTTTCTTT
- TRBJ2-7 - TRBV7-5 CARSLAFAGDGSEQYF TGTGCCAGAAGCTTAGCATTCGCGGGAGACGGTTCGGAGCAGTACTTC
TRBD1 TRBJ1-1 - TRBV18 CASSADRGRVNTEAFF TGTGCCAGCTCGGCGGACAGGGGGAGGGTGAACACTGAAGCTTTCTTT
TRBD2 TRBJ2-1 - TRBV6-6 CASSYGGTSGRIEQFF TGTGCCAGCAGTTACGGGGGGACTAGCGGGAGAATTGAGCAGTTCTTC
- TRBJ2-3 - TRBV5-6 CASSSSGVIFSSTDTQYF TGTGCCAGCAGCTCCTCAGGGGTCATTTTTTCTAGCACAGATACGCAGTATTTT
TRBD2 TRBJ2-7 - TRBV7-3 CASSPSAGGPFEQYF TGTGCCAGCAGCCCTTCAGCGGGAGGGCCTTTCGAGCAGTACTTC
- TRBJ1-2 - TRBV5-8 CASLRFHHGYTF TGTGCCAGTCTGAGGTTCCACCATGGCTACACCTTC
- TRBJ2-5 - TRBV30 CAWSPGPETQYF TGTGCCTGGAGCCCAGGGCCGGAGACCCAGTACTTC
- TRBJ1-4 - TRBV6-1 CASEEGTPNEKLFF TGTGCCAGCGAAGAGGGGACTCCTAATGAAAAACTGTTTTTT
- TRBJ2-7 - TRBV5-1 CASSLSPGSYEQYF TGCGCCAGCAGCTTGTCACCAGGCTCCTACGAGCAGTACTTC
- TRBJ2-1 - TRBV29-1 CSVEDRGNWRNEQFF TGCAGCGTTGAGGACCGGGGGAACTGGCGCAATGAGCAGTTCTTC
- TRBJ2-7 once TRBV28 CASSLWGGKNEQYF TGTGCCAGCAGTTTATGGGGGGGAAAGAACGAGCAGTACTTC
- TRBJ2-7 - TRBV7-9 CASSSMAGTAGEQYF TGTGCCAGCAGTTCTATGGCCGGGACGGCGGGCGAGCAGTACTTC
TRBD1 TRBJ1-1 - TRBV18 CASSPGTGRTEAFF TGTGCCAGCTCACCGGGGACAGGGAGGACTGAAGCTTTCTTT
- TRBJ1-1 - TRBV7-2 CASSLGRGSTEAFF TGTGCCAGCAGCTTAGGAAGGGGTAGTACTGAAGCTTTCTTT
- TRBJ1-2 - TRBV28 CASSTLLGWVGYTF TGTGCCAGCAGTACCCTCTTGGGGTGGGTTGGCTACACCTTC
- TRBJ2-1 - TRBV7-3 CASSLTRGGEQFF TGTGCCAGCAGCTTAACCAGGGGCGGAGAGCAGTTCTTC
- TRBJ2-3 - TRBV5-1 CASSFGLDTQYF TGCGCCAGCAGCTTTGGGCTAGATACGCAGTATTTT
- TRBJ2-2 - TRBV11-3 CASGTNTGELFF TGTGCCAGCGGGACGAACACCGGGGAGCTGTTTTTT
- TRBJ1-1 - TRBV19 CASTMDRLNTEAFF TGTGCCAGTACCATGGACAGATTGAACACTGAAGCTTTCTTT
TRBD1 TRBJ2-7 - TRBV7-9 CASSHTAGTGSNEQYF TGTGCCAGCAGCCATACTGCCGGGACAGGGAGTAATGAGCAGTACTTC
TRBD1 TRBJ2-7 - TRBV5-1 CASSWTGIGYEQYF TGCGCCAGCAGCTGGACAGGGATCGGCTACGAGCAGTACTTC
TRBD1 TRBJ1-1 - TRBV30 CAWGQGSRGAFF TGTGCCTGGGGACAGGGGTCTAGGGGAGCTTTCTTT